This T cell receptor beta chain derives from a study of T cell repertoires in cytomegalovirus infection. Each CDR3 protein is one row after TCRdb ran MiXCR on the reads. The table has 680,000 or so distinct CDR3 sequences, roughly 36% seen once; the top ten hold about 2.8%. The source material was PBMCs. This TCR was recovered from a human donor in good health (CMV status not recorded). Some clones in this sample may be carry-over from other donors' samples.

CDR3 in amino acids: CAISGPDSEAFF. DNA of the CDR3: TGTGCCATCAGTGGGCCGGATTCTGAAGCTTTCTTT. The J gene is TRBJ1-1, the V gene TRBV10-3; D remains ambiguous. V lost 4 bases to trimming and J lost 6 bases, with 9 bases between them. The germline V gene has CDR1 ENHRY and CDR2 SYGVKD. There are 12 residues in the CDR3.